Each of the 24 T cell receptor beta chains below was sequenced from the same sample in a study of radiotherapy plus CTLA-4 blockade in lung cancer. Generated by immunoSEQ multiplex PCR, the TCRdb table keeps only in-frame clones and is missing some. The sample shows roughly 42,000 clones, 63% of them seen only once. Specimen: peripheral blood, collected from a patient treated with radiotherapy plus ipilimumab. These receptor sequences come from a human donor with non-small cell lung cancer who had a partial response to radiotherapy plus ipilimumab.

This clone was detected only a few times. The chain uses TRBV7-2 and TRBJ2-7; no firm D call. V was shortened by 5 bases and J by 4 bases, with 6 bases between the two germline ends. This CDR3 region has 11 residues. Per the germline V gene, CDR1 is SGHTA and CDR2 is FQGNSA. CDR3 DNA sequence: TGTGCCAGCAGCCGCGGTTACGAGCAGTACTTC. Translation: CASSRGYEQYF.

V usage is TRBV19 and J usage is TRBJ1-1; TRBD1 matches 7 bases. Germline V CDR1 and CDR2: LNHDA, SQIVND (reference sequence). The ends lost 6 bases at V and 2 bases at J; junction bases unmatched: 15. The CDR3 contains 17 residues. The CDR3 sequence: CASSSGQARGFNTEAFF. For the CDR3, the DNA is TGTGCCAGTAGCAGCGGACAGGCCAGGGGGTTCAACACTGAAGCTTTCTTT.

DNA for the CDR3: TGTGCCAGCAGAACGTCACAGGGGCCAAATCAGCCCCAGCATTTT. Its protein is CASRTSQGPNQPQHF. The rearrangement joins TRBV2 to TRBJ1-5; TRBD1 matches at 7 bases. The CDR3 is 15 amino acids. Germline V gives CDR1 SNHLY, CDR2 FYNNEI. The junction had 9 bases not matched to a gene; V was cut back by 6 bases and J by 4 bases.

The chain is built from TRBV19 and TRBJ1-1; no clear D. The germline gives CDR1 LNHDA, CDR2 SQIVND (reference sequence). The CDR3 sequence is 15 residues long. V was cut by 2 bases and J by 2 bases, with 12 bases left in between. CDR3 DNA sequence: TGTGCCAGTAGTATAAGGGCGGGATATAACACTGAAGCTTTCTTT. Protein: CASSIRAGYNTEAFF.

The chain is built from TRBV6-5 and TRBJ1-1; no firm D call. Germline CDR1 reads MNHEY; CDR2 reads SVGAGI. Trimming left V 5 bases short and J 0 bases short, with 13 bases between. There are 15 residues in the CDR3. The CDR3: CASSTRESMNTEAFF. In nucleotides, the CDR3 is TGTGCCAGCAGTACGAGGGAGTCGATGAACACTGAAGCTTTCTTT.

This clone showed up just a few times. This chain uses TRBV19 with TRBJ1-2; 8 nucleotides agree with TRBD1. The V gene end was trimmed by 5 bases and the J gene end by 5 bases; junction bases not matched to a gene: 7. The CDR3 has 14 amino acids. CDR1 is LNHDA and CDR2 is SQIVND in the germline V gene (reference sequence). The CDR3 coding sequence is TGTGCCAGTAGTTCCCCGGACAGGGCATATGGCTACACCTTC. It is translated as CASSSPDRAYGYTF.

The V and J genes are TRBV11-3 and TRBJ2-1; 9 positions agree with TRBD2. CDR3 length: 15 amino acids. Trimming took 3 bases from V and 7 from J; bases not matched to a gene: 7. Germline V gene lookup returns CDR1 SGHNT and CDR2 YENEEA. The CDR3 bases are TGTGCCAGCAGCTTGGAAATAGCGGGAGTGAATGAGCAGTTCTTC. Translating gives CASSLEIAGVNEQFF.

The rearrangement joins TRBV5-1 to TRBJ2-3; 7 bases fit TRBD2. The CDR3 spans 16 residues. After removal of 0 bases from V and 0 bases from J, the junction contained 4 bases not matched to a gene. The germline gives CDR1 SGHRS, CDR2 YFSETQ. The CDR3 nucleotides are TGCGCCAGCAGCTTGGGGCTAGCGGAGAGCACAGATACGCAGTATTTT. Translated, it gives CASSLGLAESTDTQYF.

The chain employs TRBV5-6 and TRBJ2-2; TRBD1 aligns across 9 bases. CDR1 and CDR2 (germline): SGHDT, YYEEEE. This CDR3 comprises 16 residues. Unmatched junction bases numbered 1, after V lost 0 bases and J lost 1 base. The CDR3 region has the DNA TGTGCCAGCAGCTTGGGACAGGGGGGGAACACCGGGGAGCTGTTTTTT. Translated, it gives CASSLGQGGNTGELFF.

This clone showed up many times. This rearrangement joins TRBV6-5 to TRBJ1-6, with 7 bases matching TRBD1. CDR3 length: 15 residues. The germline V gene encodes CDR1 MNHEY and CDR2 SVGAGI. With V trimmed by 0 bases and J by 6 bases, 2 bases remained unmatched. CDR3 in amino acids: CASSYSTGPNSPLHF. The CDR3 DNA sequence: TGTGCCAGCAGTTACTCGACAGGGCCTAATTCACCCCTCCACTTT.

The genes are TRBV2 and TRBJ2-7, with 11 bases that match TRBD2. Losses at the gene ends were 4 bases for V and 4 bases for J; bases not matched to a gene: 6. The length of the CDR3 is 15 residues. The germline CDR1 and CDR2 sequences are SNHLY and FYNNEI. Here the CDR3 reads CASSGTSGGPYEQYF. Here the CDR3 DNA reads TGTGCCAGCAGTGGCACTAGCGGGGGCCCTTACGAGCAGTACTTC.

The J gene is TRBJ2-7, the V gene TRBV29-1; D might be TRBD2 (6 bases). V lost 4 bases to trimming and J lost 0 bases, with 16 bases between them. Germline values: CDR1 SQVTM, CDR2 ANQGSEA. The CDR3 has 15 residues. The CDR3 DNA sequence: TGCAGCGTTGGGTCGGCGAGCGGGTACTCCTACGAGCAGTACTTC. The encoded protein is CSVGSASGYSYEQYF.

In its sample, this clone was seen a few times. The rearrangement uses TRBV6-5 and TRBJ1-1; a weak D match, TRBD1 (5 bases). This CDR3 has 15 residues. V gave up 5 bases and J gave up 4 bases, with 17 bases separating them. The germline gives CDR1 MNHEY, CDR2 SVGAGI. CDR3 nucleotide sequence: TGTGCCAGCAGTGCGCCTGGTGGGGGGGGCACTGAAGCTTTCTTT. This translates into CASSAPGGGGTEAFF.

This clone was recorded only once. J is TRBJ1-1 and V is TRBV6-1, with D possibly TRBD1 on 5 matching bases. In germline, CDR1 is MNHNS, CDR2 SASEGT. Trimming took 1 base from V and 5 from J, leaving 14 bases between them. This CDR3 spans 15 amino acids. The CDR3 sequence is CASSEGSAGKTEAFF. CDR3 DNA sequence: TGTGCCAGCAGTGAAGGTTCCGCAGGGAAAACTGAAGCTTTCTTT.

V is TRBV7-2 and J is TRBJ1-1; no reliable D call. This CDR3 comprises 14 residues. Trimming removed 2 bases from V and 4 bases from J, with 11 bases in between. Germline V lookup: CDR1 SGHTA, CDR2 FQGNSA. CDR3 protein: CASSLLRAGTEAFF. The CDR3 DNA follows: TGTGCCAGCAGCTTACTAAGGGCGGGCACTGAAGCTTTCTTT.

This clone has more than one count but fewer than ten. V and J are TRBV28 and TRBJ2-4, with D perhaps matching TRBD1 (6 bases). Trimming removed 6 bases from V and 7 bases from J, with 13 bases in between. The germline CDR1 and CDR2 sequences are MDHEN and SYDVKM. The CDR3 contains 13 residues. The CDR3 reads CASSPGVANIQYF. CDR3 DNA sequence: TGTGCCAGCAGCCCAGGGGTTGCGAACATTCAGTACTTC.

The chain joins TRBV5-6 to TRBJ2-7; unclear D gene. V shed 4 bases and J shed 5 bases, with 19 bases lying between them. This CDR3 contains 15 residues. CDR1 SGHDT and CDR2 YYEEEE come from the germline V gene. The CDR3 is CASSIGLGALHEQYF. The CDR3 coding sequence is TGTGCCAGCAGCATAGGCCTAGGAGCTCTCCACGAGCAGTACTTC.

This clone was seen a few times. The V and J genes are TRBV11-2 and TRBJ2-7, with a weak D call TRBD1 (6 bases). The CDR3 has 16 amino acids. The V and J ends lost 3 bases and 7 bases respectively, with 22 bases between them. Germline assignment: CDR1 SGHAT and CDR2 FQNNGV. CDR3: CASSLGMRQGWREQYF. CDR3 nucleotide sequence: TGTGCCAGCAGCTTGGGCATGCGGCAGGGGTGGAGGGAGCAGTACTTC.

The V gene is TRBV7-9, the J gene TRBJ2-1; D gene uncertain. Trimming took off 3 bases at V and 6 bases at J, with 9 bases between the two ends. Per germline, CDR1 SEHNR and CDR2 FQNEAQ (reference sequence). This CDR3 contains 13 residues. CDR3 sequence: CASSLTRGNEQFF. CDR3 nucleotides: TGTGCCAGCAGCTTGACTCGTGGCAATGAGCAGTTCTTC.

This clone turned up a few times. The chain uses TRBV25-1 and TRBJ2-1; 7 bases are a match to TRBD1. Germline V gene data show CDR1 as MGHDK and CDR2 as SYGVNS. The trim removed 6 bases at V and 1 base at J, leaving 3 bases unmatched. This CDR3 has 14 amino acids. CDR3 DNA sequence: TGTGCCAGCAGCGGGACAGTATCCTACAATGAGCAGTTCTTC. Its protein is CASSGTVSYNEQFF.

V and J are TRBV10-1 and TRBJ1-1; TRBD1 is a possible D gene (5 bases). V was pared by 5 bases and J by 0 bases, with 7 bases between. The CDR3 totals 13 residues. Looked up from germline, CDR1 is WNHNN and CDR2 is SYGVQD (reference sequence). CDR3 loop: CASSRGMNTEAFF. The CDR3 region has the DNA TGCGCCAGCAGTCGGGGGATGAACACTGAAGCTTTCTTT.

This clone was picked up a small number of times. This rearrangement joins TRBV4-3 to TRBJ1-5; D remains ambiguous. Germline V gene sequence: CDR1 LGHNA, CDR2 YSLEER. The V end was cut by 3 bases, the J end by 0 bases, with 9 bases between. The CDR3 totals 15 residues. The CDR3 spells CASSQGGYSNQPQHF. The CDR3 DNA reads TGCGCCAGCAGCCAGGGAGGATATAGCAATCAGCCCCAGCATTTT.

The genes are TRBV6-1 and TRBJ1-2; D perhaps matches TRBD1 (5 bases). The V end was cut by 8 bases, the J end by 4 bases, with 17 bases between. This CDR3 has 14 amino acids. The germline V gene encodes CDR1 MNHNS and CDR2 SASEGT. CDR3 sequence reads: CASSGVDSPYGYTF. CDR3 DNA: TGTGCCAGCTCTGGAGTCGACAGCCCCTATGGCTACACCTTC.

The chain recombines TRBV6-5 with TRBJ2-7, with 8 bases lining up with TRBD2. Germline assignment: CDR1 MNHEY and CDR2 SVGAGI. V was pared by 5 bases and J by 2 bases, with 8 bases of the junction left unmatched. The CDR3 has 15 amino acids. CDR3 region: CASSLPSGSPYEQYF. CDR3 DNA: TGTGCCAGCAGTCTCCCCAGCGGGAGCCCCTACGAGCAGTACTTC.